The T cell receptor (beta chain) described here comes from a study of blood T cell repertoires in COVID-19. Assay: immunoSEQ multiplex PCR; the TCRdb copy retains only in-frame clones and omits some. The profile shows roughly 150,000 clones, about 83% of them singletons. Sequenced input: peripheral blood. This TCR derives from a woman of 80 years or more with acute or convalescent COVID-19.

CDR3 in amino acids: CASSIQRGHSDTQYF. Here the CDR3 DNA reads TGTGCCAGCAGCATCCAGCGGGGACATTCAGATACGCAGTATTTT. The rearrangement joins TRBV5-6 to TRBJ2-3; D perhaps matches TRBD2 (7 bases). V was trimmed by 4 bases and J by 4 bases, leaving 16 bases between them. Germline values: CDR1 SGHDT, CDR2 YYEEEE. The length of the CDR3 is 15 residues.